This passage covers 19 T cell receptor beta chains from one sample sequenced in a study of vaccination and CD4 T cells after COVID-19. Cultured CD4+ T-cell DNA underwent Oncomine TCR Beta short-read sequencing. Via MiXCR, TCRdb re-called the PCR reads, giving one row per CDR3 protein. The sample lists around 20,000 distinct CDR3 sequences; around 38% were seen once. Indicated treatment: 10-day PBMC culture with coronavirus spike peptide pools or control peptides (ViraFEST assay). These receptors are not linked to any known antigen. Specimen: CD4+ T cells from blood, cultured in vitro, collected before SARS-CoV-2 vaccination. The receptors were sampled from a human donor who received a COVID-19 vaccine.

This clonotype has only a few counts. The CDR3 reads CASSLLGGQETQYF. Here the CDR3 DNA reads TGCGCCAGCAGCTTGCTAGGGGGCCAAGAGACCCAGTACTTC. The chain employs TRBV5-1 and TRBJ2-5, with D possibly matching TRBD1 (6 bases). Trimming took off 1 base at V and 1 base at J, with 8 bases between the two ends. CDR3 length: 14 residues. The germline CDR1 and CDR2 sequences are SGHRS and YFSETQ.

The chain couples TRBV5-1 to TRBJ1-3; no clear D gene. V dropped 0 bases and J dropped 10 bases, with 17 bases sitting between them. Germline lookup yields CDR1 SGHRS and CDR2 YFSETQ. The CDR3 extends over 15 amino acids. The CDR3 coding sequence is TGCGCCAGCAGCTTGGACGCACCCCGGGAAGGGACCATATATTTT. This codes for CASSLDAPREGTIYF.

The rearrangement links TRBV19 to TRBJ2-5; 8 nucleotides match TRBD1. CDR1 is LNHDA, CDR2 SQIVND, per germline (reference sequence). The V gene end was trimmed by 7 bases and the J gene end by 5 bases; junction bases not matched to a gene: 9. The CDR3 is 14 residues long. The CDR3 DNA is TGTGCCAGTAACCCAACAGGGGGTGAGGAGACCCAGTACTTC. The encoded protein is CASNPTGGEETQYF. The variable domain in full, with the rest retrieved from reference TRBV19 and TRBJ2-5, is DGGITQSPKYLFRKEGQNVTLSCEQNLNHDAMYWYRQDPGQGLRLIYYSQIVNDFQKGDIAEGYSVSREKKESFPLTVTSAQKNPTAFYLCASNPTGGEETQYFGPGTRLLVL.

The chain has TRBV12-3 or TRBV12-4 and TRBJ2-2, with TRBD2 matching 9 bases. CDR3 length: 17 amino acids. Germline trimming cut 3 bases from V and 0 bases from J; bases unmatched to any gene: 5. CDR3: CASSLWAGGANTGELFF. CDR3 coding DNA: TGTGCCAGCAGTTTGTGGGCGGGGGGGGCGAACACCGGGGAGCTGTTTTTT.

V gene TRBV19 combines with J gene TRBJ1-2; TRBD1 matches 8 bases. V gave up 4 bases and J gave up 5 bases; unmatched junction bases: 6. Germline V gives CDR1 LNHDA, CDR2 SQIVND (reference sequence). The CDR3 loop spans 14 amino acids. CDR3 amino acids: CASSNPQGAYGYTF. The CDR3 DNA sequence: TGTGCCAGTAGTAATCCGCAGGGGGCGTATGGCTACACCTTC. The whole variable domain, remainder taken from reference TRBV19 and TRBJ1-2, is DGGITQSPKYLFRKEGQNVTLSCEQNLNHDAMYWYRQDPGQGLRLIYYSQIVNDFQKGDIAEGYSVSREKKESFPLTVTSAQKNPTAFYLCASSNPQGAYGYTFGSGTRLTVV.

The genes are TRBV23-1 and TRBJ2-7, with D possibly being TRBD2 (6 bases). TRBV23-1 is flagged as an ORF with uncertain function. V dropped 0 bases and J dropped 2 bases, with 8 bases sitting between them. This CDR3 is 14 amino acids long. The CDR3 loop reads CASSQSGGTYEQYF. CDR3 sequence (DNA): TGCGCCAGCAGTCAATCGGGGGGTACCTACGAGCAGTACTTC.

This chain links TRBV19 with TRBJ1-1; D possibly corresponds to TRBD1 (6 bases). Germline assignment: CDR1 LNHDA and CDR2 SQIVND (reference sequence). The CDR3 totals 14 residues. V was cut by 4 bases and J by 9 bases, with 18 bases left in between. CDR3 nucleotides: TGTGCCAGTAGTACCTCCGGGACATCACAACAAGCTTTCTTT. This gives the protein CASSTSGTSQQAFF.

As concerns this clonotype: At one end, the junction sequence differs from germline, possibly due to a read error. J is TRBJ1-1 and V is TRBV12-3 or TRBV12-4; D is ambiguous. The CDR3 extends over 13 amino acids. CDR3 residues: CASSTNSDTEAFF. The CDR3 coding sequence is TGTGCCAGCAGCACCAACAGTGACACTGAAGCTTTCTTC.

The chain joins TRBV5-1 to TRBJ1-5; D is unresolved. This CDR3 is 15 amino acids long. V was trimmed by 1 base and J by 0 bases, leaving 8 bases between them. The V gene's germline CDR1 is SGHRS and CDR2 YFSETQ. DNA of the CDR3: TGCGCCAGCAGCTTGACGGGCTATAGCAATCAGCCCCAGCATTTT. It specifies CASSLTGYSNQPQHF.

CDR3: CASSLAGRSYNEQFF. The CDR3, as DNA: TGTGCCAGCAGCTTAGCCGGAAGGAGTTACAATGAGCAGTTCTTC. The chain combines TRBV7-2 with TRBJ2-1, with unresolved D. V was clipped by 0 bases and J by 4 bases, with 10 bases between them. This CDR3 comprises 15 residues. Germline values: CDR1 SGHTA, CDR2 FQGNSA.

The V call is TRBV7-9, the J call TRBJ2-5, with TRBD2 matching over 8 bases. The length of the CDR3 is 17 residues. V was pared by 2 bases and J by 3 bases, with 11 bases of the junction left unmatched. Per the germline V gene, CDR1 is SEHNR and CDR2 is FQNEAQ (reference sequence). DNA of the CDR3: TGTGCCAGCAGCTTACGCGTGCGGGGGGATCGTGAAGAGACCCAGTACTTC. Protein: CASSLRVRGDREETQYF.

The rearrangement uses TRBV2 and TRBJ1-1; D ambiguous. Trimming pared 0 bases from V and 0 bases from J, leaving 5 bases between. The CDR3 sequence is 14 residues long. CDR1 and CDR2 from the germline V gene are SNHLY and FYNNEI. The CDR3 sequence: CASSEAGVNTEAFF. The CDR3 DNA follows: TGTGCCAGCAGTGAAGCGGGTGTGAACACTGAAGCTTTCTTT.

Details on this clonotype: A read error may produce the germline difference seen at one junction end. V usage is TRBV29-1 and J usage is TRBJ1-5; the match to TRBD1 covers 7 bases. The germline V gene encodes CDR1 SQVTM and CDR2 ANQGSEA. The CDR3 has 13 amino acids. CDR3 region: CSAITGVNQPRHF. The DNA for the CDR3 is TGCAGCGCTATAACAGGGGTCAATCAGCCCCGGCATTTT.

The chain carries TRBV2 and TRBJ2-5, with D unresolved. The CDR3 runs to 12 residues. With 7 bases removed from V and 3 bases from J, the gap between germline ends came to 9 bases. Germline CDR1 reads SNHLY; CDR2 reads FYNNEI. CDR3 bases: TGTGCCAGCACACGCCGTGAAGAGACCCAGTACTTC. Protein: CASTRREETQYF.

The gene calls are TRBV24-1 and TRBJ2-2; perhaps TRBD1 as D (5 bases). This CDR3 is 18 amino acids long. V was shortened by 0 bases and J by 5 bases, with 18 bases between the two germline ends. Looked up from germline, CDR1 is KGHDR and CDR2 is SFDVKD. CDR3 DNA sequence: TGTGCCACCAGTGATTTGCAAACAGGACCAGGGCTAACCGGGGAGCTGTTTTTT. Encoded protein: CATSDLQTGPGLTGELFF.

The chain uses TRBV11-3 and TRBJ2-7; no definite D call. Germline V gene data show CDR1 as SGHNT and CDR2 as YENEEA. The CDR3 totals 16 residues. V was clipped by 5 bases and J by 0 bases, with 17 bases between them. This CDR3 reads CASSNPGGVDSYEQYF. CDR3 bases: TGTGCCAGCAGCAACCCCGGTGGGGTGGACTCCTACGAGCAGTACTTC.

The chain is built from TRBV18 and TRBJ1-1; the match to TRBD1 covers 7 bases. The CDR3 has 19 residues. Trimming cost V 4 bases and J 0 bases; bases outside gene matches: 17. Germline loops: CDR1 KGHSH, CDR2 LQKENI. Written as DNA, the CDR3 is TGTGCCAGCTCACTTAGACCTACGGGACAGCGACCTATGAACACTGAAGCTTTCTTT. This gives the protein CASSLRPTGQRPMNTEAFF.

The chain has TRBV7-8 and TRBJ2-5, with D uncertain. V was pared by 1 base and J by 2 bases, with 11 bases between. CDR3 length: 15 residues. Germline V lookup: CDR1 SGHVS, CDR2 FQNEAQ. CDR3 bases: TGTGCCAGCAGCTTAGGGGTCACAATTCAAGAGACCCAGTACTTC. Protein product: CASSLGVTIQETQYF. Full variable domain (remainder filled in from reference TRBV7-8 and TRBJ2-5): GAGVSQSPRYKVAKRGQDVALRCDPISGHVSLFWYQQALGQGPEFLTYFQNEAQLDKSGLPSDRFFAERPEGSVSTLKIQRTQQEDSAVYLCASSLGVTIQETQYFGPGTRLLVL.

Only a few counts were recorded for this clonotype. The chain couples TRBV6-1 to TRBJ1-1; TRBD1 aligns across 7 bases. With V trimmed by 2 bases and J by 13 bases, 10 bases remained unmatched. From germline, CDR1 is MNHNS and CDR2 SASEGT. CDR3 length: 13 residues. The DNA of the CDR3 is TGTGCCAGCAGTGAATCGCTGCAGGGGGGATGTTTCTTT. This encodes CASSESLQGGCFF.